A selection of T cell receptor beta chains follows, all from one sample in a study of control samples from healthy donors and cancer patients. Only in-frame clones appear in the TCRdb table, and some are missing; sequencing was by immunoSEQ multiplex PCR. The table records approximately 140,000 clones, roughly 93% of them present only once. Sequencing was done on a sample of blood. All receptors derive from a man aged 18 to 29 in good health. The CDR3 runs from the conserved cysteine through the conserved F or W. D genes are given only for firm matches. Not all rows give a size; the values are once, few, many and, for expanded clones, a class.

size: once
V: TRBV11-3
D: -
J: TRBJ2-1
DNA: TGTGCCAGCAGCTTAGGGGCCTTCTCCCAAGAGGAGCAGTTCTTC
CDR3: CASSLGAFSQEEQFF

size: -
V: TRBV7-8
D: -
J: TRBJ1-4
DNA: TGTGCCAGCAGCTTAGGCCGGTCTGAGGGTAATGAAAAACTGTTTTTT
CDR3: CASSLGRSEGNEKLFF

size: -
V: TRBV7-9
D: -
J: TRBJ1-1
DNA: TGTGCCAGCAGCTTAGCAGGGGACACTGAAGCTTTCTTT
CDR3: CASSLAGDTEAFF

size: -
V: TRBV4-2
D: -
J: TRBJ1-3
DNA: TGTGCCAGCAGCCAGGGTTCGACTGGAAACACCATATATTTT
CDR3: CASSQGSTGNTIYF

size: -
V: TRBV11-2
D: -
J: TRBJ2-7
DNA: TGTGCCAGCAGCTTAGTCGGTAGTGACGAGCAGTACTTC
CDR3: CASSLVGSDEQYF

size: -
V: TRBV27
D: -
J: TRBJ1-1
DNA: TGTGCCAGCAGTTCAGGGACATCAAAGGCTGAAGCTTTCTTT
CDR3: CASSSGTSKAEAFF

size: -
V: TRBV19
D: -
J: TRBJ1-4
DNA: TGTGCCAGTAGTATAGTTCACGACAGGCCGGAGCGGATTTTTGAAAAACTGTTTTTT
CDR3: CASSIVHDRPERIFEKLFF

size: -
V: TRBV30
D: -
J: TRBJ1-1
DNA: TGTGCCTGGAGTGGTGACGGATGGAACACTGAAGCTTTCTTT
CDR3: CAWSGDGWNTEAFF

size: -
V: TRBV7-9
D: TRBD2
J: TRBJ2-1
DNA: TGTGCCAGCAGCCCCCGGCTAGCGGACCGCTCCTACAATGAGCAGTTCTTC
CDR3: CASSPRLADRSYNEQFF

size: few
V: TRBV7-8
D: -
J: TRBJ2-7
DNA: TGTGCCAGCAGCCAAAGATCGGGGGACTCCTACGAGCAGTACTTC
CDR3: CASSQRSGDSYEQYF

size: -
V: TRBV27
D: -
J: TRBJ2-1
DNA: TGTGCCAGCAGTTCGCAGGGTCTGTTCTCCTACAATGAGCAGTTCTTC
CDR3: CASSSQGLFSYNEQFF

size: once
V: TRBV24-1
D: TRBD1
J: TRBJ2-2
DNA: TGTGCCACCAGTGATCATCGGACAGGGTTACACACCGGGGAGCTGTTTTTT
CDR3: CATSDHRTGLHTGELFF

size: -
V: TRBV6-5
D: -
J: TRBJ1-5
DNA: TGTGCCAGCAGTTACTCGATTGCCAGTAATCAGCCCCAGCATTTT
CDR3: CASSYSIASNQPQHF

size: once
V: TRBV10-2
D: -
J: TRBJ1-5
DNA: TGCGCCAGCAGTGACAGGGGTCATCAGCCCCAGCATTTT
CDR3: CASSDRGHQPQHF

size: -
V: TRBV5-8
D: -
J: TRBJ1-5
DNA: TGTGCCAGCAGCTTGGTACCGTATAGCAATCAGCCCCAGCATTTT
CDR3: CASSLVPYSNQPQHF

size: few
V: TRBV27
D: -
J: TRBJ1-2
DNA: TGTGCCAGCAGTTTATCGGCGTTTAGTGGCTACACCTTC
CDR3: CASSLSAFSGYTF

size: -
V: TRBV3-1/TRBV3-2
D: -
J: TRBJ1-4
DNA: TGTGCCAGCAGCCAATCCGACTCGAGGCTGTTTTTT
CDR3: CASSQSDSRLFF

size: few
V: TRBV3-1/TRBV3-2
D: -
J: TRBJ2-7
DNA: TGTGCCAGCAGCCCATTGAGGGACTCCTACGAGCAGTACTTC
CDR3: CASSPLRDSYEQYF

size: -
V: TRBV19
D: -
J: TRBJ1-5
DNA: TGTGCCAGTAGCCTCGTAGGCCAGCCCCAGCATTTT
CDR3: CASSLVGQPQHF

size: -
V: TRBV29-1
D: TRBD2
J: TRBJ2-7
DNA: TGCAGCGTAGCCCGGGGACTACTTTACGAGCAGTACTTC
CDR3: CSVARGLLYEQYF

size: -
V: TRBV27
D: TRBD2
J: TRBJ2-7
DNA: TGTGCCAGCAGGGGTGGGGGAGGGGCGCAGTACTTC
CDR3: CASRGGGGAQYF

size: few
V: TRBV10-1
D: -
J: TRBJ1-2
DNA: TGCGCCAGCAGTGAATCAGGGCGGGACTATGGCTACACCTTC
CDR3: CASSESGRDYGYTF

size: -
V: TRBV4-3
D: -
J: TRBJ2-7
DNA: TGCGCCAGCAGCACCCAGAGGGGGGCTGGGTACGAGCAGTACTTC
CDR3: CASSTQRGAGYEQYF

size: -
V: TRBV11-2
D: TRBD2
J: TRBJ2-7
DNA: TGTGCCAGCAGCTCCCATCTAGCGGGGGGTGCCTACGAGCAGTACTTC
CDR3: CASSSHLAGGAYEQYF